These T cell receptor beta chains were read from a single sample in a study of cytomegalovirus exposure and HLA in healthy donors. Generated by immunoSEQ multiplex PCR, the TCRdb table keeps only in-frame clones and is missing some. In the table there are 150,000 to 250,000 clones, about four fifths of which are singletons. Sequenced sample: PBMCs. Receptors were obtained from a boy aged 2 to 10 in good health and CMV-seronegative. Both conserved end residues are part of each CDR3. Fields, in order: V gene, clone size, D gene, J gene, CDR3 protein, CDR3 DNA. The D gene is left open where the match is weak. Not every row has a clone size; where given, it reads once, few, many or a size class.

v_gene: TRBV27
abundance: NA
d_gene: TRBD2
j_gene: TRBJ2-7
CDR3aa: CASSRDYPYEQYF
CDR3nt: TGTGCCAGCAGCCGGGACTATCCCTACGAGCAGTACTTC

v_gene: TRBV5-4
abundance: NA
d_gene: TRBD1
j_gene: TRBJ1-2
CDR3aa: CASSLAGGADGYTF
CDR3nt: TGTGCCAGCAGCTTGGCAGGGGGCGCAGATGGCTACACCTTC

v_gene: TRBV5-1
abundance: NA
d_gene: NA
j_gene: TRBJ1-2
CDR3aa: CASSPDRDGYTF
CDR3nt: TGCGCCAGCAGCCCGGATCGGGATGGCTACACCTTC

v_gene: TRBV7-6
abundance: NA
d_gene: NA
j_gene: TRBJ1-3
CDR3aa: CASSLFEPGNGNTIYF
CDR3nt: TGTGCCAGCAGCTTATTTGAACCAGGAAATGGAAACACCATATATTTT

v_gene: TRBV10-3
abundance: NA
d_gene: TRBD1
j_gene: TRBJ2-1
CDR3aa: CATGPRGLGNEQFF
CDR3nt: TGTGCCACCGGCCCCAGGGGGCTGGGCAATGAGCAGTTCTTC

v_gene: TRBV5-4
abundance: once
d_gene: TRBD2
j_gene: TRBJ2-1
CDR3aa: CASSEKRGGLGEQFF
CDR3nt: TGTGCCAGCAGCGAAAAGCGGGGGGGCCTCGGTGAGCAGTTCTTC

v_gene: TRBV10-3
abundance: NA
d_gene: NA
j_gene: TRBJ2-1
CDR3aa: CAISEGAPYNEQFF
CDR3nt: TGTGCCATCAGTGAGGGGGCACCCTACAATGAGCAGTTCTTC

v_gene: TRBV10-3
abundance: NA
d_gene: NA
j_gene: TRBJ1-6
CDR3aa: CAISDPRGSPLHF
CDR3nt: TGTGCCATCAGTGACCCTAGGGGTTCACCCCTCCACTTT

v_gene: TRBV30
abundance: few
d_gene: TRBD2
j_gene: TRBJ2-1
CDR3aa: CAWISGGPNEQFF
CDR3nt: TGTGCCTGGATCTCGGGGGGGCCCAATGAGCAGTTCTTC

v_gene: TRBV4-1
abundance: NA
d_gene: TRBD1
j_gene: TRBJ1-6
CDR3aa: CASSPTGGNSPLHF
CDR3nt: TGCGCCAGCAGCCCGACAGGGGGGAATTCACCCCTCCACTTT

v_gene: TRBV7-2
abundance: few
d_gene: NA
j_gene: TRBJ2-3
CDR3aa: CASSLNSGSDTQYF
CDR3nt: TGTGCCAGCAGCTTAAATTCGGGGTCGGATACGCAGTATTTT

v_gene: TRBV4-2
abundance: NA
d_gene: TRBD2
j_gene: TRBJ2-1
CDR3aa: CASSQGLAGASYNEQFF
CDR3nt: TGTGCCAGCAGCCAAGGACTAGCGGGGGCCTCCTACAATGAGCAGTTCTTC

v_gene: TRBV6-5
abundance: NA
d_gene: NA
j_gene: TRBJ1-5
CDR3aa: CASSGQFDQPQHF
CDR3nt: TGTGCCAGCAGTGGACAGTTTGATCAGCCCCAGCATTTT

v_gene: TRBV19
abundance: NA
d_gene: TRBD1
j_gene: TRBJ2-7
CDR3aa: CASSSPGTVSYEQYF
CDR3nt: TGTGCCAGTAGTAGTCCTGGGACAGTCTCCTACGAGCAGTACTTC

v_gene: TRBV5-1
abundance: NA
d_gene: TRBD1
j_gene: TRBJ2-3
CDR3aa: CASSSRGTGVGDTQYF
CDR3nt: TGCGCCAGCAGCTCGAGGGGGACAGGGGTGGGAGATACGCAGTATTTT

v_gene: TRBV21-1
abundance: NA
d_gene: NA
j_gene: TRBJ2-1
CDR3aa: CASSIPLTSGYLDEQFF
CDR3nt: TGTGCCAGCAGCATCCCTTTGACTAGCGGGTACTTAGATGAGCAGTTCTTC

v_gene: TRBV15
abundance: few
d_gene: NA
j_gene: TRBJ1-5
CDR3aa: CATSRDLQSSNQPQHF
CDR3nt: TGTGCCACCAGCAGAGACCTACAGTCCTCCAATCAGCCCCAGCATTTT

v_gene: TRBV5-8
abundance: once
d_gene: NA
j_gene: TRBJ1-5
CDR3aa: CASRLQPQHF
CDR3nt: TGTGCCAGCAGACTCCAGCCCCAGCATTTT

v_gene: TRBV10-3
abundance: NA
d_gene: NA
j_gene: TRBJ1-1
CDR3aa: CAISEGGVSTEAFF
CDR3nt: TGTGCCATCAGTGAGGGAGGGGTTAGCACTGAAGCTTTCTTT

v_gene: TRBV19
abundance: NA
d_gene: NA
j_gene: TRBJ1-5
CDR3aa: CASSIGRTGFDQPQHF
CDR3nt: TGTGCCAGTAGTATTGGGCGAACAGGGTTTGATCAGCCCCAGCATTTT

v_gene: TRBV10-3
abundance: NA
d_gene: NA
j_gene: TRBJ2-2
CDR3aa: CAISGTGQTGELFF
CDR3nt: TGTGCCATCAGTGGCACAGGTCAAACCGGGGAGCTGTTTTTT

v_gene: TRBV10-2
abundance: NA
d_gene: TRBD1
j_gene: TRBJ2-2
CDR3aa: CASSGTGDTGELFF
CDR3nt: TGCGCCAGCAGTGGGACAGGGGACACCGGGGAGCTGTTTTTT

v_gene: TRBV27
abundance: NA
d_gene: TRBD1
j_gene: TRBJ2-5
CDR3aa: CASSLSRQGETQYF
CDR3nt: TGTGCCAGCAGTTTATCGAGACAGGGAGAGACCCAGTACTTC

v_gene: TRBV19
abundance: once
d_gene: NA
j_gene: TRBJ1-1
CDR3aa: CASKVDRMNTEAFF
CDR3nt: TGTGCCAGTAAGGTCGACAGGATGAACACTGAAGCTTTCTTT

v_gene: TRBV6-5
abundance: NA
d_gene: NA
j_gene: TRBJ1-1
CDR3aa: CASSFRAGAEAFF
CDR3nt: TGTGCCAGCAGTTTCAGGGCGGGGGCTGAAGCTTTCTTT

v_gene: TRBV6-5
abundance: NA
d_gene: TRBD2
j_gene: TRBJ2-2
CDR3aa: CASSSSGENTGELFF
CDR3nt: TGTGCCAGCAGTTCGAGCGGGGAGAACACCGGGGAGCTGTTTTTT

v_gene: TRBV10-3
abundance: NA
d_gene: NA
j_gene: TRBJ2-3
CDR3aa: CAISDSQGLTDTQYF
CDR3nt: TGTGCCATCAGTGATAGTCAGGGGCTCACAGATACGCAGTATTTT